A single sample gave rise to the 27 T cell receptor beta chains below, sequenced in a study of blood T cell repertoires in COVID-19. The table came from immunoSEQ multiplex PCR; TCRdb's copy has only in-frame clones and leaves some out. The data show 99,000 or so clones, approximately 87% seen once. Sequenced material: peripheral blood. All receptors come from a man aged 45-65 years with acute or convalescent COVID-19.

This clone has only a few counts. The rearrangement uses TRBV7-2 and TRBJ2-1; 9 nucleotides align to TRBD2. Germline loops: CDR1 SGHTA, CDR2 FQGNSA. With V trimmed by 0 bases and J by 4 bases, 7 bases remained unmatched. The CDR3 contains 17 residues. The CDR3 DNA follows: TGTGCCAGCAGCTTAGCGCGCGGGAGGGGACTATACAATGAGCAGTTCTTC. As protein: CASSLARGRGLYNEQFF.

The J gene is TRBJ2-2, the V gene TRBV6-1; TRBD1 is a possible D gene (5 bases). Per germline, CDR1 MNHNS and CDR2 SASEGT. This CDR3 has 15 residues. V shed 2 bases and J shed 5 bases, with 12 bases lying between them. The CDR3 reads CASSEKGLPTGELFF. For the CDR3, the DNA is TGTGCCAGCAGTGAAAAGGGGCTACCTACCGGGGAGCTGTTTTTT.

This clone was detected once. The chain links TRBV19 to TRBJ2-1, with D maybe TRBD2 (5 bases). Between the trimmed V and J ends, which lost 3 bases and 5 bases, there was a span of 11 bases. The germline CDR1 and CDR2 sequences are LNHDA and SQIVND (reference sequence). This CDR3 contains 14 residues. CDR3 nucleotide sequence: TGTGCCAGTAGTATCAAGCGGAGAAACAATGAGCAGTTCTTC. Protein sequence: CASSIKRRNNEQFF.

The rearrangement links TRBV2 to TRBJ1-2; TRBD1 is a possible D gene (6 bases). V gave up 7 bases and J gave up 4 bases, with 13 bases separating them. Germline CDR1 is SNHLY and CDR2 is FYNNEI. The CDR3 runs 13 residues. This CDR3 is CASKADSLYGYTF. Written as DNA, the CDR3 is TGTGCCAGCAAGGCGGACAGCCTCTATGGCTACACCTTC.

This chain connects TRBV15 to TRBJ2-7, with 9 bases matching TRBD1. V trimming: 3 bases; J trimming: 0 bases; junction bases outside the gene matches: 6. The CDR3 sequence is 16 residues long. The germline V gene has CDR1 LNHNV and CDR2 YYDKDF (reference sequence). CDR3 region: CATSRGTGHSSYEQYF. In DNA, the CDR3 is TGTGCCACCAGCAGGGGGACAGGGCATAGCTCCTACGAGCAGTACTTC.

The rearrangement uses TRBV5-1 and TRBJ2-1; TRBD1 matches at 11 bases. This CDR3 contains 15 residues. Germline V gives CDR1 SGHRS, CDR2 YFSETQ. The trim removed 4 bases at V and 6 bases at J, leaving 6 bases unmatched. The CDR3 nucleotides are TGCGCCAGCAGCCAGGACAGGGGGCGCCTCAATGAGCAGTTCTTC. Amino acids: CASSQDRGRLNEQFF.

J is TRBJ1-3 and V is TRBV7-8, with TRBD1 identical over 10 bases. Germline V gene sequence: CDR1 SGHVS, CDR2 FQNEAQ. V lost 1 base, J lost 2 bases, and 2 bases stayed unmatched. The CDR3 length is 16 residues. The CDR3 protein is CASSLVGQGPGNTIYF. For the CDR3, the DNA is TGTGCCAGCAGCTTAGTGGGACAGGGGCCTGGAAACACCATATATTTT.

This clone was detected only a few times. The J gene is TRBJ2-2, the V gene TRBV30; TRBD2 is a possible D gene (6 bases). CDR1 GTSNPN and CDR2 SVGIG come from the germline V gene (reference sequence). This CDR3 contains 14 residues. The V end was cut by 3 bases, the J end by 4 bases, with 12 bases between. The CDR3 is CAWSLGGSTGELFF. The CDR3 DNA follows: TGTGCCTGGAGCTTGGGGGGATCCACCGGGGAGCTGTTTTTT.

The rearrangement joins TRBV5-6 to TRBJ2-7; no reliable D call. Per germline, CDR1 SGHDT and CDR2 YYEEEE. The CDR3 runs to 13 residues. The V gene lost 1 base and the J gene lost 1 base, with 6 bases spanning the gap. CDR3 amino acids: CASSLTASYEQYF. The CDR3 DNA sequence: TGTGCCAGCAGCTTGACAGCTTCCTACGAGCAGTACTTC.

V and J are TRBV14 and TRBJ2-1, with 7 bases fitting TRBD1. V lost 5 bases, J lost 9 bases, and 7 bases stayed unmatched. The CDR3 contains 13 residues. CDR1 is SGHDN and CDR2 is FVKESK in the germline V gene. The CDR3 DNA is TGTGCCAGCAGCATCCAGGGGGTCACTGAGCAGTTCTTC. This translates into CASSIQGVTEQFF.

The V gene is TRBV15, the J gene TRBJ1-5; D is unclear. V gave up 0 bases and J gave up 3 bases, with 9 bases separating them. CDR1 is LNHNV, CDR2 YYDKDF, per germline (reference sequence). The CDR3 sequence is 15 residues long. This CDR3 is CATSRDLIVNQPQHF. The CDR3 nucleotides are TGTGCCACCAGCAGAGATCTGATAGTCAATCAGCCCCAGCATTTT.

V and J are TRBV4-1 and TRBJ2-1; 13 nucleotides align to TRBD2. V lost 0 bases, J lost 0 bases, and 14 bases stayed unmatched. There are 22 residues in the CDR3. Germline CDR1 MGHRA, CDR2 YSYEKL. CDR3 in amino acids: CASSQDENVGLAGVPSYNEQFF. The CDR3 nucleotides read TGCGCCAGCAGCCAAGATGAAAACGTTGGACTAGCGGGAGTCCCCTCCTACAATGAGCAGTTCTTC.

The J gene is TRBJ2-7, the V gene TRBV11-2; TRBD2 matches 13 bases. Germline-derived CDR1 and CDR2 are SGHAT and FQNNGV. This CDR3 has 16 residues. V dropped 3 bases and J dropped 2; count of bases not matched to a gene: 4. Here the CDR3 reads CASSFDGLAGAYEQYF. The CDR3 DNA reads TGTGCCAGCAGCTTCGACGGACTAGCGGGAGCCTACGAGCAGTACTTC.

This chain links TRBV28 with TRBJ2-3; 9 positions agree with TRBD1. The junction had 7 bases not matched to a gene; V was cut back by 5 bases and J by 4 bases. CDR1 is MDHEN and CDR2 is SYDVKM in the germline V gene. This CDR3 contains 15 residues. The CDR3 here is CASSKGDRVADTQYF. CDR3 sequence (DNA): TGTGCCAGCAGTAAGGGGGACAGGGTCGCAGATACGCAGTATTTT.

This rearrangement joins TRBV6-2 or TRBV6-3 to TRBJ1-6; maybe TRBD1 (6 bases). The length of the CDR3 is 17 residues. Trimming took off 5 bases at V and 6 bases at J, with 20 bases between the two ends. Germline loops: CDR1 MNHEY, CDR2 SVGEGT. Written as DNA, the CDR3 is TGTGCCAGCAGTCCCCCGGTAGGGGGAGCAAGTAATTCACCCCTCCACTTT. It translates to CASSPPVGGASNSPLHF.

J is TRBJ1-2 and V is TRBV4-1; D is possibly TRBD1 (6 bases). The germline V gene encodes CDR1 MGHRA and CDR2 YSYEKL. CDR3 length: 16 amino acids. V was cut by 0 bases and J by 7 bases, with 18 bases left in between. The CDR3 coding sequence is TGCGCCAGCAGCCAAGATTCGGCAGGGGATGCCGTTGGCTACACCTTC. It yields the protein CASSQDSAGDAVGYTF.

The chain is built from TRBV5-6 and TRBJ1-4, with a weak D call TRBD1 (6 bases). The germline V gene encodes CDR1 SGHDT and CDR2 YYEEEE. Trimming pared 1 base from V and 7 bases from J, leaving 14 bases between. The CDR3 has 15 residues. The CDR3 here is CASSLSAGAGEKLFF. The CDR3 DNA reads as TGTGCCAGCAGCTTGAGTGCAGGGGCGGGTGAAAAACTGTTTTTT.

This chain joins TRBV18 and TRBJ2-5, with D unresolved. CDR3 size: 11 residues. CDR1 and CDR2 (germline): KGHSH, LQKENI. Between the trimmed V and J ends, which lost 3 bases and 5 bases, there was a span of 4 bases. As DNA, the CDR3 is TGTGCCAGCTCACCCGGTGAGACCCAGTACTTC. Residues: CASSPGETQYF. The complete variable domain, with remaining parts taken from reference TRBV18 and TRBJ2-5, reads NAGVMQNPRHLVRRRGQEARLRCSPMKGHSHVYWYRQLPEEGLKFMVYLQKENIIDESGMPKERFSAEFPKEGPSILRIQQVVRGDSAAYFCASSPGETQYFGPGTRLLVL.

This clone has just one count. The chain is built from TRBV3-1 (or the pseudogene TRBV3-2) and TRBJ2-1; 10 nucleotides match TRBD2. The germline gives CDR1 LGHDT, CDR2 YNNKEL (reference sequence). The CDR3 consists of 16 residues. Losses at the gene ends were 4 bases for V and 2 bases for J; bases not matched to a gene: 5. Here the CDR3 reads CASSRRAGGPYNEQFF. The CDR3 DNA is TGTGCCAGCAGCCGCCGAGCGGGAGGGCCCTACAATGAGCAGTTCTTC.

The V call is TRBV11-2, the J call TRBJ2-7; 9 bases are shared with TRBD1. In germline, CDR1 is SGHAT, CDR2 FQNNGV. This CDR3 region has 15 residues. V trimming: 5 bases; J trimming: 2 bases; junction bases outside the gene matches: 7. CDR3 residues: CASSLTGGETYEQYF. In nucleotides, the CDR3 is TGTGCCAGCAGCCTTACAGGGGGCGAAACCTACGAGCAGTACTTC.

The count of this clone is one. V usage is TRBV28 and J usage is TRBJ2-5; the match to TRBD1 covers 7 bases. This CDR3 comprises 16 residues. J gave up 4 bases and V 2 bases, and 10 bases lay outside the gene matches. Germline values: CDR1 MDHEN, CDR2 SYDVKM. The chain's CDR3 is CASSLRRQGFRETQYF. In DNA, the CDR3 is TGTGCCAGCAGTTTAAGGCGACAGGGATTTAGAGAGACCCAGTACTTC.

This sequence joins TRBV19 and TRBJ2-1; TRBD1 agrees at 7 bases. V trimming: 5 bases; J trimming: 9 bases; junction bases outside the gene matches: 7. The CDR3 totals 13 residues. Germline CDR1 LNHDA, CDR2 SQIVND (reference sequence). This CDR3 is CASSLNRDSEQFF. The CDR3 nucleotides are TGTGCCAGTAGTTTAAACCGGGACAGTGAGCAGTTCTTC. The variable domain in full, with the rest retrieved from reference TRBV19 and TRBJ2-1, is DGGITQSPKYLFRKEGQNVTLSCEQNLNHDAMYWYRQDPGQGLRLIYYSQIVNDFQKGDIAEGYSVSREKKESFPLTVTSAQKNPTAFYLCASSLNRDSEQFFGPGTRLTVL.

This clone was recorded a few times. The CDR3 is CASSPPLGGLAVNEQFF. CDR3 DNA sequence: TGTGCCAGCAGCCCACCGTTAGGAGGACTAGCGGTCAATGAGCAGTTCTTC. J is TRBJ2-1 and V is TRBV11-3; 10 bases are a match to TRBD2. The CDR3 runs to 17 residues. Unmatched junction bases numbered 13, after V lost 5 bases and J lost 6 bases. Germline-derived CDR1 and CDR2 are SGHNT and YENEEA.

The chain links TRBV7-2 to TRBJ2-5, with a tentative D call TRBD1 (5 bases). This CDR3 region has 15 residues. Germline V gene lookup returns CDR1 SGHTA and CDR2 FQGNSA. Trimming took 1 base from V and 1 from J, leaving 10 bases between them. The CDR3 coding sequence is TGTGCCAGCAGCTTAGTGGCAGGGATCCAAGAGACCCAGTACTTC. It encodes CASSLVAGIQETQYF.

This chain links TRBV4-2 with TRBJ2-3, with 9 bases lining up with TRBD2. From germline, CDR1 is LGHNA and CDR2 YNFKEQ. V was clipped by 4 bases and J by 3 bases; unmatched bases: 11. The CDR3 length is 17 residues. As DNA, the CDR3 is TGTGCCAGCAGCCCAAACCGTGGCGGGAGGGGAACAGATACGCAGTATTTT. Translated: CASSPNRGGRGTDTQYF.

V is TRBV7-4 and J is TRBJ2-7; TRBD2 matches 12 bases. CDR1 is SGHVT and CDR2 is SQSDAQ in the germline V gene. The junction had 12 bases not matched to a gene; V was cut back by 6 bases and J by 0 bases. This CDR3 has 18 amino acids. CDR3 sequence: CASSQRGLAGESSYEQYF. The CDR3 region has the DNA TGTGCCAGCAGTCAAAGGGGACTAGCGGGTGAGAGCTCCTACGAGCAGTACTTC.

This chain's CDR3 is CASNPSPGLAGGFEQFF. In nucleotides, the CDR3 is TGCGCCAGCAACCCGTCCCCGGGACTAGCGGGAGGGTTTGAGCAGTTCTTC. This chain uses TRBV5-1 with TRBJ2-1; 16 bases map to TRBD2. The CDR3 is made up of 17 amino acids. CDR1 and CDR2 from the germline V gene are SGHRS and YFSETQ. The V segment lost 6 bases and the J segment 9 bases; nucleotides outside the gene matches: 12.